The clone carrying this T cell receptor beta chain was seen only a few times. Its antigen is not identified. At one end, the junction sequence differs from germline, possibly due to a read error. Extraction of RNA preceded its reverse transcription into cDNA, which served as the sequencing template. Method: immunoSEQ multiplex PCR; TCRdb's copy keeps in-frame clones and lacks some. The profile covers about 150,000 clones, with roughly 50% appearing a single time and about 15% taken by the ten largest. These data belong to a study of CD8+ T cells in alopecia areata. This sample's treatment: oral pan-JAK inhibitor, 5-10 mg twice daily. PBMCs, the starting material, were the source of sorted CD4+ and CD8+ T cells. Overall study findings and caveats: Scalp samples also yield sequences of resident alphabeta T cells from normal skin. Although TCR sharing was seen in mice, sharing across patients was less clear, possibly for HLA-related reasons. Both scalp clonality and the expanded CD8+ clones among the top 100 showed a significant decrease with tofacitinib.

CDR1 and CDR2 (germline): SGHVS, FNYEAQ. CDR3 length: 13 amino acids. Here the sequenced sample was CD8+ T cells sorted from blood, taken at week 4, from a patient treated with tofacitinib. The rearrangement joins TRBV7-6 to TRBJ2-1; 8 bases align to TRBD1. This sequence was found in a human donor with alopecia areata. The CDR3 coding sequence is TGTGCCAGCAGCGTAGGGGAAGGACAGGGAATGGTCTTC. It specifies CASSVGEGQGMVF.